This T cell receptor beta chain was documented in a study of blood T cell repertoires in COVID-19. Produced via immunoSEQ multiplex PCR; TCRdb's table is partial and in-frame only. Of roughly 250,000 clones listed, roughly 93% are singletons. CDR3 length: 15 residues. V shed 4 bases and J 4 bases; nucleotides not matched to a gene: 4. Germline assignment: CDR1 KGHDR and CDR2 SFDVKD. Material: PBMCs or T cells enriched from blood (not recorded which). This TCR was sampled from a woman in her 40s with acute COVID-19. The chain joins TRBV24-1 to TRBJ2-1; 9 nucleotides line up with TRBD1. CDR3 protein: CATSDRDRVYNEQFF. CDR3 nucleotide sequence: TGTGCCACCAGTGACCGGGACAGGGTTTACAATGAGCAGTTCTTC.